Listed here are 4 T cell receptor beta chains from one sample, sequenced in a study of cytomegalovirus exposure and HLA in healthy donors. Sequenced by immunoSEQ multiplex PCR; TCRdb stores in-frame clones only, minus some. The table lists 170,000 or so clones, roughly four fifths of them singletons. The sample consisted of PBMCs. Every receptor here comes from a woman in her late teens or twenties in good health and CMV-seropositive.

The chain carries TRBV5-6 and TRBJ1-1, with D possibly being TRBD1 (5 bases). Germline lookup yields CDR1 SGHDT and CDR2 YYEEEE. V dropped 1 base and J dropped 7 bases, with 11 bases sitting between them. The CDR3 has 13 residues. CDR3 nucleotides: TGTGCCAGCAGCTTGTGGGGCGGGAATGAAGCTTTCTTT. Protein sequence: CASSLWGGNEAFF.

This rearrangement joins TRBV27 to TRBJ1-1; no reliable D call. The germline V gene has CDR1 MNHEY and CDR2 SMNVEV (reference sequence). V was cut by 3 bases and J by 4 bases, with 6 bases left in between. The CDR3 runs to 12 residues. The CDR3 nucleotides are TGTGCCAGCAGTTTTTTCGGCACTGAAGCTTTCTTT. Translating gives CASSFFGTEAFF.

The chain couples TRBV2 to TRBJ2-1; TRBD2 matches at 9 bases. This CDR3 region has 16 residues. The V gene's germline CDR1 is SNHLY and CDR2 FYNNEI. V was clipped by 8 bases and J by 6 bases; unmatched bases: 14. The CDR3 nucleotides are TGTGCCAGCGGTTTTCTAGCGGGGACCGGTATCAATGAGCAGTTCTTC. This translates into CASGFLAGTGINEQFF.

This rearrangement joins TRBV6-4 to TRBJ2-2, with a tentative D call TRBD2 (6 bases). The germline V gene encodes CDR1 MRHNA and CDR2 SNTAGT. CDR3 length equals 14 residues. V shed 6 bases and J shed 0 bases, with 8 bases lying between them. CDR3 protein: CASRRDSNTGELFF. For the CDR3, the DNA is TGTGCCAGCAGAAGGGACTCGAACACCGGGGAGCTGTTTTTT.